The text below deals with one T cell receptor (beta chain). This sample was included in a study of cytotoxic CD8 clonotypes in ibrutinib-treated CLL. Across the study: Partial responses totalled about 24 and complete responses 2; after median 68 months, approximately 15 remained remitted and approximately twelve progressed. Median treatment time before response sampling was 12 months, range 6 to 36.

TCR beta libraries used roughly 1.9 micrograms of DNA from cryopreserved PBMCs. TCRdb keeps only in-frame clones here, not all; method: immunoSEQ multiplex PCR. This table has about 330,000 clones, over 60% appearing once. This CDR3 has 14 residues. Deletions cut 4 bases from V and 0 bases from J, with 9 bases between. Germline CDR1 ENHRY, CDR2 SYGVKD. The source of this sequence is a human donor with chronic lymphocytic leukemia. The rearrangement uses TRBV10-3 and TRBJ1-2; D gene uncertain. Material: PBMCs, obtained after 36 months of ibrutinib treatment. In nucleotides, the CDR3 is TGTGCCATCAGTGCGCCTACAACTAACTATGGCTACACCTTC. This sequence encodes CAISAPTTNYGYTF.